These T cell receptor beta chains were read from a single sample in a study of T cells in Graves' hyperthyroidism and ophthalmopathy. MiXCR, run by TCRdb on the multiplex PCR reads, gives a single entry per CDR3 protein. Among 380,000 or so distinct CDR3 sequences, about a fifth were seen once, and the ten largest hold around 3.4%. Specimen: blood. These receptors were obtained from a woman aged 18-29 years with Graves' hyperthyroidism. Both conserved end residues are part of each CDR3. The D gene is left open where the match is weak. A row's size may be missing; if present it is once, few, many or a size class.

clone_size: many
d_call: TRBD1
v_call: TRBV30
j_call: TRBJ2-7
cdr3_aa: CAWSVQGQANYEQYF
cdr3_nt: TGTGCCTGGAGTGTACAAGGACAGGCCAACTACGAGCAGTACTTC

clone_size: .
d_call: .
v_call: TRBV19
j_call: TRBJ1-1
cdr3_aa: CASSPTTTHSTTEAFF
cdr3_nt: TGTGCCAGTAGTCCCACGACAACCCATTCGACAACTGAAGCTTTCTTT

clone_size: .
d_call: .
v_call: TRBV3-1
j_call: TRBJ1-2
cdr3_aa: CASSLTQVYGYTF
cdr3_nt: TGTGCCAGCAGCCTGACGCAGGTCTATGGCTACACCTTC

clone_size: many
d_call: .
v_call: TRBV7-2
j_call: TRBJ1-2
cdr3_aa: CASSLGWDWGYTF
cdr3_nt: TGTGCCAGCAGCTTGGGGTGGGACTGGGGCTACACCTTC

clone_size: many
d_call: TRBD1
v_call: TRBV19
j_call: TRBJ1-5
cdr3_aa: CASSPGQGSRGNQPQHF
cdr3_nt: TGTGCCAGTAGCCCGGGACAGGGTAGTAGAGGCAATCAGCCCCAGCATTTT

clone_size: many
d_call: .
v_call: TRBV11-1
j_call: TRBJ1-5
cdr3_aa: CASSFGRGSGNQPQHF
cdr3_nt: TGTGCCAGCAGCTTTGGAAGGGGCTCGGGCAATCAGCCCCAGCATTTT

clone_size: many
d_call: TRBD1
v_call: TRBV11-2
j_call: TRBJ2-7
cdr3_aa: CASSLVFGTAWGQYF
cdr3_nt: TGTGCCAGCAGCTTAGTGTTCGGGACAGCCTGGGGGCAGTACTTC

clone_size: many
d_call: .
v_call: TRBV12-3/TRBV12-4
j_call: TRBJ1-5
cdr3_aa: CASSPGPGSNQPQHF
cdr3_nt: TGTGCCAGCAGCCCTGGGCCGGGTAGCAATCAGCCCCAGCATTTT

clone_size: .
d_call: .
v_call: TRBV18
j_call: TRBJ2-2
cdr3_aa: CASSPRSGVVGELFF
cdr3_nt: TGTGCCAGCTCACCACGGTCGGGAGTTGTCGGGGAGCTGTTTTTT

clone_size: few
d_call: .
v_call: TRBV6-1
j_call: TRBJ2-1
cdr3_aa: CASRMDPMNNEQFF
cdr3_nt: TGTGCCAGCAGAATGGACCCGATGAACAATGAGCAGTTCTTC

clone_size: many
d_call: TRBD1
v_call: TRBV12-3/TRBV12-4
j_call: TRBJ1-5
cdr3_aa: CASSFRTGTVQPQHF
cdr3_nt: TGTGCCAGCAGTTTTCGGACAGGGACTGTTCAGCCCCAGCATTTT

clone_size: many
d_call: .
v_call: TRBV7-2
j_call: TRBJ1-5
cdr3_aa: CASSLYRSNQPQHF
cdr3_nt: TGTGCCAGCAGCTTATATCGTAGCAATCAGCCCCAGCATTTT

clone_size: many
d_call: .
v_call: TRBV18
j_call: TRBJ1-1
cdr3_aa: CATASGSQGLRTEAFF
cdr3_nt: TGTGCCACCGCATCAGGCTCCCAGGGACTTAGGACTGAAGCTTTCTTT

clone_size: many
d_call: .
v_call: TRBV6-5
j_call: TRBJ1-3
cdr3_aa: CASSYSAGTGKSTIYF
cdr3_nt: TGTGCCAGCAGTTACTCGGCTGGGACCGGTAAAAGCACCATATATTTT

clone_size: many
d_call: TRBD1
v_call: TRBV15
j_call: TRBJ1-1
cdr3_aa: CATTRGTGNTEAFF
cdr3_nt: TGTGCCACCACCCGAGGGACAGGGAACACTGAAGCTTTCTTT

clone_size: .
d_call: .
v_call: TRBV6-1
j_call: TRBJ1-1
cdr3_aa: CASSGQRDMNTEAFF
cdr3_nt: TGTGCCAGCAGTGGCCAACGGGACATGAACACTGAAGCTTTCTTT

clone_size: few
d_call: .
v_call: TRBV18
j_call: TRBJ1-2
cdr3_aa: CASSPAGHYGYTF
cdr3_nt: TGTGCCAGCTCACCGGCAGGGCACTATGGCTACACCTTC

clone_size: many
d_call: .
v_call: TRBV5-1
j_call: TRBJ2-7
cdr3_aa: CASSLGPLLGYEQYF
cdr3_nt: TGCGCCAGCAGCTTAGGGCCCCTATTGGGCTACGAGCAGTACTTC

clone_size: few
d_call: .
v_call: TRBV25-1
j_call: TRBJ1-2
cdr3_aa: CASTPTSAGGQIMGKGYGYTF
cdr3_nt: TGTGCCAGCACTCCAACCTCCGCCGGGGGGCAGATAATGGGGAAAGGGTATGGCTACACCTTC

clone_size: many
d_call: TRBD1
v_call: TRBV6-5
j_call: TRBJ1-2
cdr3_aa: CASRRIDRDYGYTF
cdr3_nt: TGTGCCAGCAGGCGAATTGACAGGGACTATGGCTACACCTTC

clone_size: many
d_call: .
v_call: TRBV15
j_call: TRBJ1-2
cdr3_aa: CATSREREAYGYTF
cdr3_nt: TGTGCCACCAGCAGAGAGCGGGAGGCCTATGGCTACACCTTC

clone_size: many
d_call: TRBD1
v_call: TRBV9
j_call: TRBJ1-1
cdr3_aa: CASSVGNRGLEAFF
cdr3_nt: TGTGCCAGCAGCGTAGGGAACAGGGGCCTTGAAGCTTTCTTT

clone_size: many
d_call: .
v_call: TRBV13
j_call: TRBJ1-2
cdr3_aa: CASSLGHMGTPYGYTF
cdr3_nt: TGTGCCAGCAGCTTAGGCCATATGGGAACCCCCTATGGCTACACCTTC

clone_size: many
d_call: .
v_call: TRBV28
j_call: TRBJ2-2
cdr3_aa: CASTPTGSTGELFF
cdr3_nt: TGTGCCAGCACCCCTACGGGGAGTACCGGGGAGCTGTTTTTT

clone_size: many
d_call: .
v_call: TRBV7-2
j_call: TRBJ1-1
cdr3_aa: CASSLLGAGNTEAFF
cdr3_nt: TGTGCCAGCAGCTTATTGGGCGCAGGGAACACTGAAGCTTTCTTT

clone_size: many
d_call: .
v_call: TRBV6-5
j_call: TRBJ1-2
cdr3_aa: CASSYAGEGYTF
cdr3_nt: TGTGCCAGCAGTTACGCGGGAGAAGGCTACACCTTC

clone_size: .
d_call: TRBD2
v_call: TRBV6-5
j_call: TRBJ2-7
cdr3_aa: CASSYLTSGSRGYEQYF
cdr3_nt: TGTGCCAGCAGTTACCTCACTAGCGGGAGCAGAGGCTACGAGCAGTACTTC

clone_size: many
d_call: TRBD2
v_call: TRBV2
j_call: TRBJ2-7
cdr3_aa: CASRGTSEYF
cdr3_nt: TGTGCCAGCAGGGGGACTAGCGAGTACTTC

clone_size: .
d_call: .
v_call: TRBV12-3/TRBV12-4
j_call: TRBJ1-1
cdr3_aa: CASGRIHTEAFF
cdr3_nt: TGTGCCAGCGGGCGTATTCACACTGAAGCTTTCTTT

clone_size: many
d_call: .
v_call: TRBV6-1
j_call: TRBJ1-6
cdr3_aa: CASTPRAKGDSPLHF
cdr3_nt: TGTGCCAGCACCCCTCGTGCCAAAGGTGATTCACCCCTCCACTTT

clone_size: many
d_call: .
v_call: TRBV11-2
j_call: TRBJ1-5
cdr3_aa: CASSLESGNNQPQHF
cdr3_nt: TGTGCCAGCAGCTTAGAGTCAGGGAACAATCAGCCCCAGCATTTT

clone_size: .
d_call: TRBD2
v_call: TRBV20-1
j_call: TRBJ2-5
cdr3_aa: CSARIPGLAIRPVETQYF
cdr3_nt: TGCAGTGCTAGGATTCCGGGACTAGCGATACGGCCCGTGGAGACCCAGTACTTC

clone_size: many
d_call: .
v_call: TRBV6-4
j_call: TRBJ1-2
cdr3_aa: CAGTDRQQGDYGYTF
cdr3_nt: TGTGCCGGCACTGACCGACAACAGGGAGACTATGGCTACACCTTC

clone_size: many
d_call: TRBD2
v_call: TRBV18
j_call: TRBJ2-4
cdr3_aa: CASSTTSGVWNIQYF
cdr3_nt: TGTGCCAGCTCAACGACTAGCGGGGTTTGGAACATTCAGTACTTC

clone_size: .
d_call: TRBD1
v_call: TRBV9
j_call: TRBJ2-6
cdr3_aa: CASSVVGLGGFGANVLTF
cdr3_nt: TGTGCCAGCAGCGTAGTTGGATTAGGGGGCTTTGGGGCCAACGTCCTGACTTTC

clone_size: many
d_call: .
v_call: TRBV25-1
j_call: TRBJ2-4
cdr3_aa: CASSSTGEIAKNIQYF
cdr3_nt: TGTGCCAGCAGTTCTACAGGCGAAATAGCCAAAAACATTCAGTACTTC

clone_size: .
d_call: .
v_call: TRBV28
j_call: TRBJ2-2
cdr3_aa: CASSPPARAGELFF
cdr3_nt: TGTGCCAGCAGTCCCCCCGCCCGCGCCGGGGAGCTGTTTTTT

clone_size: many
d_call: TRBD1
v_call: TRBV7-8
j_call: TRBJ1-1
cdr3_aa: CASSRSGGAGAFF
cdr3_nt: TGTGCCAGCAGCCGATCAGGGGGCGCGGGGGCTTTCTTT

clone_size: many
d_call: .
v_call: TRBV6-1
j_call: TRBJ1-2
cdr3_aa: CASSPGIWRNYGYTF
cdr3_nt: TGTGCCAGCAGTCCCGGCATTTGGCGTAACTATGGCTACACCTTC

clone_size: many
d_call: .
v_call: TRBV28
j_call: TRBJ1-5
cdr3_aa: CASSKGGGGAQHF
cdr3_nt: TGTGCCAGCAGCAAGGGAGGGGGGGGAGCCCAGCATTTT

clone_size: few
d_call: .
v_call: TRBV20-1
j_call: TRBJ2-7
cdr3_aa: CSATRPSYEQYF
cdr3_nt: TGCAGTGCCACTCGACCGAGCTACGAGCAGTACTTC

clone_size: many
d_call: TRBD1
v_call: TRBV24-1
j_call: TRBJ2-2
cdr3_aa: CATKRGPRANTGELFF
cdr3_nt: TGTGCCACCAAAAGGGGGCCCCGCGCGAACACCGGGGAGCTGTTTTTT

clone_size: many
d_call: .
v_call: TRBV20-1
j_call: TRBJ1-1
cdr3_aa: CSARDLSLETSEAFF
cdr3_nt: TGCAGTGCTAGAGATTTGTCCCTCGAAACTAGTGAAGCTTTCTTT

clone_size: many
d_call: .
v_call: TRBV6-5
j_call: TRBJ1-1
cdr3_aa: CASSPRPRVETEAFF
cdr3_nt: TGTGCCAGCAGTCCTCGACCCAGGGTAGAGACTGAAGCTTTCTTT

clone_size: many
d_call: TRBD1
v_call: TRBV6-5
j_call: TRBJ1-3
cdr3_aa: CASGQGARNTIYF
cdr3_nt: TGTGCCAGCGGTCAGGGGGCTCGAAACACCATATATTTT

clone_size: many
d_call: .
v_call: TRBV5-1
j_call: TRBJ2-2
cdr3_aa: CASSSTTGELFF
cdr3_nt: TGCGCCAGCAGCTCTACGACCGGGGAGCTGTTTTTT

clone_size: many
d_call: .
v_call: TRBV2
j_call: TRBJ1-5
cdr3_aa: CASSEDRRGGQPQHF
cdr3_nt: TGTGCCAGCAGTGAGGATCGTCGGGGGGGGCAGCCCCAGCATTTT

clone_size: many
d_call: .
v_call: TRBV30
j_call: TRBJ1-2
cdr3_aa: CAWSVEGQGKTNYGYTF
cdr3_nt: TGTGCCTGGAGTGTAGAGGGGCAGGGGAAGACTAACTATGGCTACACCTTC

clone_size: .
d_call: .
v_call: TRBV20-1
j_call: TRBJ2-5
cdr3_aa: CSAEDRQETQYF
cdr3_nt: TGCAGTGCCGAGGACAGACAAGAGACCCAGTACTTC

clone_size: many
d_call: .
v_call: TRBV6-5
j_call: TRBJ2-7
cdr3_aa: CASSLDPRSSYEQYF
cdr3_nt: TGTGCCAGCAGTTTGGACCCTCGGAGCTCCTACGAGCAGTACTTC

clone_size: many
d_call: .
v_call: TRBV6-2/TRBV6-3
j_call: TRBJ2-5
cdr3_aa: CASSSQGSGVSQYF
cdr3_nt: TGTGCCAGCAGTTCCCAGGGCTCTGGGGTGTCCCAGTACTTC

clone_size: .
d_call: TRBD2
v_call: TRBV6-2/TRBV6-3
j_call: TRBJ2-7
cdr3_aa: CASSYSKGSGELYYEQYF
cdr3_nt: TGTGCCAGCAGTTACTCGAAAGGGAGCGGGGAGCTGTACTACGAGCAGTACTTC

clone_size: many
d_call: .
v_call: TRBV12-3/TRBV12-4
j_call: TRBJ1-2
cdr3_aa: CASSLVRSGLYGYTF
cdr3_nt: TGTGCCAGCAGTTTAGTGAGGTCCGGCCTCTATGGCTACACCTTC

clone_size: .
d_call: .
v_call: TRBV4-1
j_call: TRBJ2-2
cdr3_aa: CASSQDTRGLTGELFF
cdr3_nt: TGCGCCAGCAGCCAAGATACCCGGGGGCTCACCGGGGAGCTGTTTTTT

clone_size: .
d_call: TRBD1
v_call: TRBV24-1
j_call: TRBJ1-5
cdr3_aa: CATSDSAGQVTNF
cdr3_nt: TGTGCCACCAGTGATTCAGCGGGACAGGTAACGAATTTT

clone_size: many
d_call: .
v_call: TRBV15
j_call: TRBJ2-7
cdr3_aa: CATSRDQAPYEQYF
cdr3_nt: TGTGCCACCAGCAGAGATCAGGCTCCCTACGAGCAGTACTTC

clone_size: .
d_call: .
v_call: TRBV6-1
j_call: TRBJ1-2
cdr3_aa: CASSETYVLADYGYTF
cdr3_nt: TGTGCCAGCAGTGAAACTTACGTATTGGCGGACTATGGCTACACCTTC

clone_size: many
d_call: .
v_call: TRBV5-1
j_call: TRBJ1-1
cdr3_aa: CASTFGDNLYRSAFF
cdr3_nt: TGCGCCAGCACTTTTGGGGACAACCTCTACCGAAGTGCTTTCTTT

clone_size: .
d_call: TRBD2
v_call: TRBV5-1
j_call: TRBJ2-1
cdr3_aa: CASSPRTSGGADEQFF
cdr3_nt: TGCGCCAGCAGCCCCCGGACTAGCGGGGGGGCAGATGAGCAGTTCTTC

clone_size: many
d_call: .
v_call: TRBV7-9
j_call: TRBJ1-2
cdr3_aa: CASSREGSNYGYTF
cdr3_nt: TGTGCCAGCAGCCGAGAGGGAAGTAACTATGGCTACACCTTC